In its sample, the clone carrying this TCR beta chain was seen a few times. Its antigen remains unidentified. Trimming left V 5 bases short and J 0 bases short, with 8 bases between. The length of the CDR3 is 13 residues. Germline loops: CDR1 SEHNR, CDR2 FQNEAQ (reference sequence). From the reads, TCRdb called clonotypes with MiXCR, one entry per CDR3 protein. Of around 71,000 distinct CDR3 sequences in the sample, 20% to 25% were seen once. The data stem from a study of T cell repertoires in cytomegalovirus infection. Study-wide context: Indications came from public TCR beta signatures; they pointed to CMV infection and to a matching HLA type. Study-level results: Summed frequency of public TCR beta families distinguished CMV carriers with the relevant HLA. Ex vivo, HLA-C-restricted CMV-specific TCR beta clonotypes prevailed over the rest of the response.

Material: CD8+ T cells from cultured PBMCs, obtained from culture after CMV antigen stimulation. The V and J genes are TRBV7-9 and TRBJ2-7; D is ambiguous. The sequence derives from a human donor in good health (CMV status not recorded). Some clones in this sample may be carry-over from other donors' samples. CDR3 residues: CASSPGGSYEQYF. CDR3 bases: TGTGCCAGCAGCCCGGGTGGCTCCTACGAGCAGTACTTC.